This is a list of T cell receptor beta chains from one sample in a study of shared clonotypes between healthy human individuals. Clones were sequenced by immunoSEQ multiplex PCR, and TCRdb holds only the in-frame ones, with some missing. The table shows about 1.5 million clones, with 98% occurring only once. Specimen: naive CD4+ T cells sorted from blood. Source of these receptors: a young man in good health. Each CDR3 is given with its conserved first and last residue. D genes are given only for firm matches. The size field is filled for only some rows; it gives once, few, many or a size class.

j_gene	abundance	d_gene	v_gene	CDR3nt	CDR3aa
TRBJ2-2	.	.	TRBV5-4	TGTGCCAGCAGCCCCAGGGGAGAGACCGGGGAGCTGTTTTTT	CASSPRGETGELFF
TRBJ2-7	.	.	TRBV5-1	TGCGCCAGCAGCCTTGTCAGTGACATCTACGAGCAGTACTTC	CASSLVSDIYEQYF
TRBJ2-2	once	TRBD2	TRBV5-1	TGCGCCAGCAGGACCGGACTAGCGGATACCGGGGAGCTGTTTTTT	CASRTGLADTGELFF
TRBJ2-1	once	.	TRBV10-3	TGTGCCATCAGTGACGGGGGGCTTAGTCCGTTCTTC	CAISDGGLSPFF
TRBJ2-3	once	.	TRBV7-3	TGTGCCAGCAGCTTTGGTGGAAACACAGATACGCAGTATTTT	CASSFGGNTDTQYF
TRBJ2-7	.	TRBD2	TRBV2	TGTGCCAGCAGAGCGGGACCCTCCTACGAGCAGTACTTC	CASRAGPSYEQYF
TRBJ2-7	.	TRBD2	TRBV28	TGTGCCAGCGTGTTTTTAGCGGGAGTTAGCTACGAGCAGTACTTC	CASVFLAGVSYEQYF
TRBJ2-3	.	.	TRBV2	TGTGCCAGCGGTCTCCACACAGATACGCAGTATTTT	CASGLHTDTQYF
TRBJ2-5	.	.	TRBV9	TGTGCCAGCAGCGAGGACAGGTGGGGAGGGGCACAAGAGACCCAGTACTTC	CASSEDRWGGAQETQYF
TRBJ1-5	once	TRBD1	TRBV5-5	TGTGCCAGCAGCACCGGGACAGTGGGACAGCCCCAGCATTTT	CASSTGTVGQPQHF
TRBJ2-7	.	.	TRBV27	TGTGCCAGCAGTTTTCGTGAGGCAGGGAACTACGAGCAGTACTTC	CASSFREAGNYEQYF
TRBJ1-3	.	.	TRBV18	TGTGCCAGCTCCCGGAGGTCCTCTGGAAACACCATATATTTT	CASSRRSSGNTIYF
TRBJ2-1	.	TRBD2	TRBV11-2	TGTGCCAGCAGCTTAAATAGCGGGAGCTCCTACAATGAGCAGTTCTTC	CASSLNSGSSYNEQFF
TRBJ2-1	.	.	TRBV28	.	CASSFGPGGRINEQFF
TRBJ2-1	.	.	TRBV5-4	TGTGCCAGCAGCTTGCGGGGCGGGCCGGCGTACAATGAGCAGTTCTTC	CASSLRGGPAYNEQFF
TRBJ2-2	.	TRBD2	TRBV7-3	TGTGCCAGCAGGAAACGGGAGGGCTTGGCCGGGGAGCTGTTTTTT	CASRKREGLAGELFF
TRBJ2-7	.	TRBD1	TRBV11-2	TGTGCCAGCAGCTTAAGTTCGACAGGGGATTTCTACGAGCAGTACTTC	CASSLSSTGDFYEQYF
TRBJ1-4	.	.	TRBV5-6	TGTGCCAGCAGCTCGGCCGGGACGGAAAATGAAAAACTGTTTTTT	CASSSAGTENEKLFF
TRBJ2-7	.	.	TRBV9	TGTGCCAGCAGCCTAGAGGACACCCGGCCCCACGAGCAGTACTTC	CASSLEDTRPHEQYF
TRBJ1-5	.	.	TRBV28	TGTGCCACCATTCGGGGCGGGCAGCCCCAGCATTTT	CATIRGGQPQHF